What follows is one T cell receptor (beta chain) and its context. A multiplex PCR was run with 60 Vbeta primers and 13 Jbeta primers. Measured with immunoSEQ multiplex PCR; TCRdb has only the in-frame clones, and not every one. The table has 110,000 or so clones, 82% seen once. The sample belongs to a study of cytomegalovirus exposure and HLA in healthy donors. The V end was cut by 4 bases, the J end by 0 bases, with 13 bases between. This CDR3 contains 15 residues. The germline CDR1 and CDR2 sequences are SGHDT and YYEEEE. Sequenced material: PBMCs. The clonotype originates from a woman between 18 and 29 years old in good health and CMV-seronegative. This chain joins TRBV5-6 and TRBJ1-1; D is unclear. CDR3 DNA: TGTGCCAGCAGCAAGCGGAGCCTGGTGAACACTGAAGCTTTCTTT. This sequence encodes CASSKRSLVNTEAFF.